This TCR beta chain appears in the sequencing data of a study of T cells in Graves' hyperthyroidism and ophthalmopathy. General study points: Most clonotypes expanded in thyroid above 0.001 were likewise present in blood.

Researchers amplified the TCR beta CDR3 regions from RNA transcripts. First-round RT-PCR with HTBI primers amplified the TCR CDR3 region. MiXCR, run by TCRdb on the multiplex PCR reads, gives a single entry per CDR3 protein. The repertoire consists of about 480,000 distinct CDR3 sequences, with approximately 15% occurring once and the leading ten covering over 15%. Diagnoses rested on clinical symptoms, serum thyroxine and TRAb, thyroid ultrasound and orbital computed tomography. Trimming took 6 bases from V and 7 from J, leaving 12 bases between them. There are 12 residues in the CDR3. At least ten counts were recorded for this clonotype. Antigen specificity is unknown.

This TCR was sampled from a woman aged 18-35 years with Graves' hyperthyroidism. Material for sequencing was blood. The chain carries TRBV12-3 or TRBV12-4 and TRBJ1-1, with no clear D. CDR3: CASSGIPGEAFF. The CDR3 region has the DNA TGTGCCAGCAGCGGGATCCCCGGTGAAGCTTTCTTT.